The 17 T cell receptor beta chains reported below all come from one sample, sequenced in a study of T cell repertoires in cytomegalovirus infection. No antigen has been assigned to these receptors. TCRdb independently ran MiXCR on the reads; one entry per CDR3 protein. The profile covers roughly 990,000 distinct CDR3 sequences, with 30% to 40% appearing a single time and more than 13% taken by the ten largest. This sample comprised cultured CD8+ T cells from PBMCs, obtained from culture after CMV antigen stimulation. These receptors were taken from a human donor in good health (CMV status not recorded). Some clones in this sample may be carry-over from other donors' samples.

This clonotype showed up many times. J is TRBJ2-3 and V is TRBV12-3 or TRBV12-4; TRBD2 matches 13 bases. The CDR3 is made up of 16 amino acids. The V segment lost 6 bases and the J segment 7 bases; nucleotides outside the gene matches: 10. The DNA of the CDR3 is TGTGCCAGCAGAAAACTAGCGGGGGGGCCTCTAAATACGCAGTATTTT. It translates to CASRKLAGGPLNTQYF.

The chain is built from TRBV27 and TRBJ2-7; the D gene is possibly TRBD2 (6 bases). Germline CDR1 is MNHEY and CDR2 is SMNVEV (reference sequence). CDR3 length: 14 residues. With 3 bases removed from V and 4 bases from J, the gap between germline ends came to 13 bases. For the CDR3, the DNA is TGTGCCAGCAGTTTTGGCACCCGGGGGTACGAGCAGTACTTC. Its translation is CASSFGTRGYEQYF.

The chain uses TRBV24-1 and TRBJ2-5, with D possibly TRBD2 on 5 matching bases. The CDR3 loop spans 12 amino acids. In germline, CDR1 is KGHDR, CDR2 SFDVKD. Trimming removed 7 bases from V and 5 bases from J, with 10 bases in between. In DNA form, the CDR3 reads TGTGCCACCAGCGGGGTCCTGGAGACCCAGTACTTC. The encoded protein is CATSGVLETQYF.

The CDR3: CASSLEHTYSYEQYF. CDR3 DNA: TGTGCCAGCAGCTTAGAACATACTTACTCCTACGAGCAGTACTTC. The chain has TRBV7-9 and TRBJ2-7; no clear D. This CDR3 has 15 amino acids. Germline V gene data show CDR1 as SEHNR and CDR2 as FQNEAQ (reference sequence). Trimming cost V 1 base and J 0 bases, with 10 bases left between them. Using reference TRBV7-9 and TRBJ2-7 for the parts outside the CDR3, the full variable domain is DTGVSQNPRHKITKRGQNVTFRCDPISEHNRLYWYRQTLGQGPEFLTYFQNEAQLEKSRLLSDRFSAERPKGSFSTLEIQRTEQGDSAMYLCASSLEHTYSYEQYFGPGTRLTVT.

This chain connects TRBV12-5 to TRBJ2-5, with D uncertain. CDR1 is LGHNT and CDR2 is FRNRAP in the germline V gene. Trimming took 6 bases from V and 1 from J, leaving 9 bases between them. The CDR3 sequence is 13 residues long. The CDR3 region has the DNA TGTGCTAGTGGACGCTCCATCCAAGAGACCCAGTACTTC. Residues: CASGRSIQETQYF.

In this sample, this clonotype turned up a few times. This chain links TRBV19 with TRBJ2-5; no firm D call. CDR1 is LNHDA and CDR2 is SQIVND in the germline V gene (reference sequence). The CDR3 contains 17 residues. Trimming shortened V by 5 bases and J by 1 base, and 20 bases separated the two germline ends. Written as DNA, the CDR3 is TGTGCCAGTAGTCAGCCCATCTACGACACTGGCCAAGAGACCCAGTACTTC. Protein sequence: CASSQPIYDTGQETQYF.

The chain carries TRBV4-1 and TRBJ2-1, with D perhaps assigned TRBD1 or TRBD2 (5 bases each). The CDR3 consists of 13 residues. V lost 2 bases and J 15 bases, leaving 17 bases between the germline ends. Germline V lookup: CDR1 MGHRA, CDR2 YSYEKL. The DNA for the CDR3 is TGCGCCAGCAGCCAATTACCAGGTGAGGGGCTGTTCTTC. It specifies CASSQLPGEGLFF.

This clonotype was recorded a few times. This chain connects TRBV4-1 to TRBJ2-7; weak D call: TRBD2 (6 bases). Germline CDR1 reads MGHRA; CDR2 reads YSYEKL. This CDR3 region has 16 residues. V was shortened by 0 bases and J by 4 bases, with 16 bases between the two germline ends. Here the CDR3 reads CASSQDGGTALYEQYV. DNA for the CDR3: TGCGCCAGCAGCCAAGATGGGGGGACTGCCTTATACGAGCAGTACGTC.

V usage is TRBV27 and J usage is TRBJ1-1; no reliable D call. The CDR3 consists of 14 residues. Germline-derived CDR1 and CDR2 are MNHEY and SMNVEV (reference sequence). Trimming took off 6 bases at V and 1 base at J, with 12 bases between the two ends. DNA for the CDR3: TGTGCCAGCAGAATCAATCCGAAGAACACTGAAGCTTTCTTT. Encoded protein: CASRINPKNTEAFF.

This chain joins TRBV28 and TRBJ2-2; D possibly corresponds to TRBD1 (6 bases). V was clipped by 10 bases and J by 0 bases, with 21 bases between them. Germline-derived CDR1 and CDR2 are MDHEN and SYDVKM. The CDR3 runs to 17 residues. The CDR3 loop reads CAIFGGGQLANTGELFF. CDR3 in DNA: TGTGCCATTTTTGGAGGCGGACAGTTGGCGAACACCGGGGAGCTGTTTTTT.

The gene calls are TRBV6-5 and TRBJ2-1; 9 bases line up with TRBD1. Looked up from germline, CDR1 is MNHEY and CDR2 is SVGAGI. Germline trimming cut 4 bases from V and 6 bases from J; bases unmatched to any gene: 7. CDR3 length: 15 residues. The CDR3 loop is CASSLSGTGINEQFF. The CDR3 nucleotides read TGTGCCAGCAGTTTATCCGGGACAGGGATCAATGAGCAGTTCTTC.

The chain employs TRBV4-1 and TRBJ1-2; D is possibly TRBD1 (6 bases). This CDR3 region has 15 residues. From germline, CDR1 is MGHRA and CDR2 YSYEKL. V gave up 0 bases and J gave up 8 bases, with 16 bases separating them. The CDR3 DNA follows: TGCGCCAGCAGCCAAGATCGCGGGACACTTGGCGGCTACACCTTC. Protein sequence: CASSQDRGTLGGYTF.

This clonotype turned up a few times. This sequence joins TRBV2 and TRBJ1-3, with TRBD1 matching 8 bases. Germline V gene sequence: CDR1 SNHLY, CDR2 FYNNEI. V gave up 8 bases and J gave up 3 bases; unmatched junction bases: 15. This CDR3 has 17 residues. CDR3: CASGTGQFQKGGNTIYF. The CDR3 bases are TGTGCCAGCGGGACAGGTCAATTTCAAAAGGGTGGAAACACCATATATTTT.

V gene TRBV5-5 combines with J gene TRBJ2-1; the D gene is possibly TRBD2 (6 bases). The germline V and J ends were trimmed by 1 base and 0 bases, with 11 bases remaining between them. CDR1 is SGHKS and CDR2 is YYEKEE in the germline V gene (reference sequence). The CDR3 has 16 amino acids. In DNA, the CDR3 is TGTGCCAGCAGCTTGCTCGAGGGACTCTCCTACAATGAGCAGTTCTTC. Amino acid sequence: CASSLLEGLSYNEQFF.

This sequence joins TRBV7-9 and TRBJ1-1; D is perhaps TRBD1 (6 bases). The CDR3 contains 13 residues. V shed 3 bases and J shed 8 bases, with 13 bases lying between them. Germline V gene data show CDR1 as SEHNR and CDR2 as FQNEAQ (reference sequence). CDR3 loop: CASSLVIQGEAFF. DNA of the CDR3: TGTGCCAGCAGCTTGGTTATCCAGGGGGAAGCTTTCTTT.

The V and J genes are TRBV7-9 and TRBJ2-3; 7 bases fit TRBD1. The CDR3 has 15 amino acids. With 6 bases clipped from V and 2 bases from J, the junction kept 8 bases outside the gene matches. Germline V CDR1 and CDR2: SEHNR, FQNEAQ (reference sequence). CDR3 nucleotide sequence: TGTGCCAGCAGTTTCCGGGACAGTTTCACAGATACGCAGTATTTT. Translated: CASSFRDSFTDTQYF.

The rearrangement joins TRBV4-1 to TRBJ1-5; D is unclear. The V gene's germline CDR1 is MGHRA and CDR2 YSYEKL. With 2 bases removed from V and 0 bases from J, the gap between germline ends came to 8 bases. The CDR3 is 15 residues long. The CDR3, as DNA: TGCGCCAGCAGCCAAACCAAGGATAGCAATCAGCCCCAGCATTTT. Translated, it gives CASSQTKDSNQPQHF.